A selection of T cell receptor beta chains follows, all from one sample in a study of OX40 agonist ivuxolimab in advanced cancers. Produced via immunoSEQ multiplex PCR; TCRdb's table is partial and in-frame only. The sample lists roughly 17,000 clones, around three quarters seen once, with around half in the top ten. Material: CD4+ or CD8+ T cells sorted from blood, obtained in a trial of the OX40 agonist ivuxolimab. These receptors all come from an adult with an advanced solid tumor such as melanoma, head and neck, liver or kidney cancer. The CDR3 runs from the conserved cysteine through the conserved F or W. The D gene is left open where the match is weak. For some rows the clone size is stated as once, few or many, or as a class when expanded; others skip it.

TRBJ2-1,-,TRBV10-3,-,TGTGCCATCGCTGACGGTAGGAATGAGCAGTTCTTC,CAIADGRNEQFF
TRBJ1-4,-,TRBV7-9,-,TGTGCCAGCGCTACGGGGCAAAATGAAAAACTGTTTTTT,CASATGQNEKLFF
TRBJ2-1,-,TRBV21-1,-,TGTGCCAGCAGCACCAAGGGCGGACTAGCGGGAGGGCGGCCCTACAATGAGCAGTTCTTC,CASSTKGGLAGGRPYNEQFF
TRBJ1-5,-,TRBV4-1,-,TGCGCCAGCAGCCATCCCGACAGCTCCAATCAGCCCCAGCATTTT,CASSHPDSSNQPQHF
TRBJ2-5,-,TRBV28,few,TGTGCCAGCGGTATCGCTAGAGGGGCAGAGACCCAGTACTTC,CASGIARGAETQYF
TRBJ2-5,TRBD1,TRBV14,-,TGTGCCAGCAGCCCTCCGGGACAGAGGGACCAAGAGACCCAGTACTTC,CASSPPGQRDQETQYF
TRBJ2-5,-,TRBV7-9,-,TGTGCCAGCAGCGGGACATCAGGAGAAGAGACCCAGTACTTC,CASSGTSGEETQYF
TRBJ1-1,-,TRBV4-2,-,TGTGCCAGCAGCCAAGGCTCCGGTAAAACTTCGGAAGCCTTAAAAGCTTTCTTT,CASSQGSGKTSEALKAFF
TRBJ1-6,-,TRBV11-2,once,TGTGCCAGCAGCTTAGGGCGGGGGCGCAATAATTCACCCCTCCACTTT,CASSLGRGRNNSPLHF
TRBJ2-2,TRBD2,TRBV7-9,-,TGTGCCAGCAGCTTGGCTAGCGGGAGACCTGGGGAGCTGTTTTTT,CASSLASGRPGELFF
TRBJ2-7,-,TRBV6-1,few,TGTGCCAGCAGTGGTGACAGTCGGTGGGAGCAGTACTTC,CASSGDSRWEQYF
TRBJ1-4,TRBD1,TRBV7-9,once,TGTGCCAGCAGCGGGAGGCTCAGGACAGGGGTGGAAAAACTGTTTTTT,CASSGRLRTGVEKLFF
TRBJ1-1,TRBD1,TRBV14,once,TGTGCCAGCAGCCAAGCGGGACAGGGTCCTGAAGCTTTCTTT,CASSQAGQGPEAFF
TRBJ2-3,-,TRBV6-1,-,TGTGCCAGCAGTGGCCCCGGGACAATTATAGATACGCAGTATTTT,CASSGPGTIIDTQYF
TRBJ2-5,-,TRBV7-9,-,TGTGCCAGCAGACCCCCTTGGGGGGCGCAGGAGCAGTACTTC,CASRPPWGAQEQYF
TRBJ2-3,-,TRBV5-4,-,TGTGCCAGCAGCTTGGTGCGGGGCACAGATACGCAGTATTTT,CASSLVRGTDTQYF
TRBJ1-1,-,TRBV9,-,TGTGCCAGCAGCGTTTCAGGGAGTTCGAGCACTGAAGCTTTCTTT,CASSVSGSSSTEAFF
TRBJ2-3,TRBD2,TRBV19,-,TGTGCCAGTAGCCCCCGGAGCGGGGGGGCAGATACGCAGTATTTT,CASSPRSGGADTQYF
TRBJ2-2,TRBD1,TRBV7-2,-,TGTGCCAGCAGCTCTCGGACAGGGTTCGGGGAGCTGTTTTTT,CASSSRTGFGELFF
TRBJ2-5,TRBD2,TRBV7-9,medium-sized,TGTGCCAGCAGCCCTAGGACTAGCGGCTATGAGGGGGAGACCCAGTACTTC,CASSPRTSGYEGETQYF
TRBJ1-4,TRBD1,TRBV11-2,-,TGTGCCAGCACCGAAACACAGGGGAATGAAAAACTGTTTTTT,CASTETQGNEKLFF
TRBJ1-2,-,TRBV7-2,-,TGTGCCAGCAGCTCATTACAGGGACTCTATGGCTACACCTTC,CASSSLQGLYGYTF
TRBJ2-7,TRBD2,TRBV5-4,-,TGTGCCAGCAGCTGGGGGGGGTACGAGCAGTACTTC,CASSWGGYEQYF
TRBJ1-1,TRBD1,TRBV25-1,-,TGTGCCAGCAGTGCTCGACAGGGGGACACTGAAGCTTTCTTT,CASSARQGDTEAFF
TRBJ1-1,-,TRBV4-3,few,TGCGCCAGCAGCCAAGATCGGAGGGGGAACACTGAAGCTTTCTTT,CASSQDRRGNTEAFF
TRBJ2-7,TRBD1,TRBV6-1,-,TGTGCCAGCAGTGAAACCCGGACAGGACACTACGAGCAGTACTTC,CASSETRTGHYEQYF
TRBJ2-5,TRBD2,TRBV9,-,TGTGCCAGCAGCGCCAGCGGGGGGGCCGGGGAGACCCAGTACTTC,CASSASGGAGETQYF
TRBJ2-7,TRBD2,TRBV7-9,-,TGTGCCAGCAGCTTGTCCGGGACTACTCACTACGAGCAGTACTTC,CASSLSGTTHYEQYF
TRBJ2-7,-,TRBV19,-,TGTGCCAGTCAATTTAGGGGGGAAGGAGGCAGCTACGAGCAGTACTTC,CASQFRGEGGSYEQYF
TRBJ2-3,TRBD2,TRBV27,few,TGTGCCAGCAGTTTATATGTGGGAGGGGGCACAGATACGCAGTATTTT,CASSLYVGGGTDTQYF
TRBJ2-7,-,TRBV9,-,TGTGCCAGCAGCGCGCGACAGAGCTACGAGCAGTACTTC,CASSARQSYEQYF
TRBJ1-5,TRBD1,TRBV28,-,TGTGCCACCCGGACAGGAGGGAATCAGCCCCAGCATTTT,CATRTGGNQPQHF
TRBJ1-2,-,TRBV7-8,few,TGTGCCAGCAGCTTTCTTCGGACGGGAGTAAACTATGGCTACACCTTC,CASSFLRTGVNYGYTF
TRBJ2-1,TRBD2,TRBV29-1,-,TGCAGCGTTGAAGGGACTAGCAATGAGCAGTTCTTC,CSVEGTSNEQFF
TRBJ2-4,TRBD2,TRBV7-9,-,TGTGCCAGCAGCTTGGCCGGACTAGCGGACATTCAGTACTTC,CASSLAGLADIQYF
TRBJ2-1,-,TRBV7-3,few,TGTGCCAGCAGTTCCCTTGGAGGCGGCTACAATGAGCAGTTCTTC,CASSSLGGGYNEQFF
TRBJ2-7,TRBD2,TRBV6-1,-,TGTGCCAGCAGTGAATTTCGGCGGGGGTACGACGAGCAGTACTTC,CASSEFRRGYDEQYF
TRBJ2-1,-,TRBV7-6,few,TGTGCCAGCAGCTTAATCCACGCCAACAATGAGCAGTTCTTC,CASSLIHANNEQFF
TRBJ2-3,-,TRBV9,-,TGTGCCAGCAGCGTTACGGCACAGCCCACAGATACGCAGTATTTT,CASSVTAQPTDTQYF
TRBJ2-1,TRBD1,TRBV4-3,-,TGCGCCAGCAGCCATACTACAGGGGGTTCCTACAATGAGCAGTTCTTC,CASSHTTGGSYNEQFF
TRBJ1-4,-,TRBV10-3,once,TGTGCCATCAGCGGCCTCCCAGCAGGCCCTAATGAAAAACTGTTTTTT,CAISGLPAGPNEKLFF
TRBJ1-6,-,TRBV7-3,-,TGTGCCAGCAGCTTATCCCTCTCCTCACCCCTCCACTTT,CASSLSLSSPLHF
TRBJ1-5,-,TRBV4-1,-,TGCGCCAGCAGCCAAGTCGGCTCGGTTAGCAATCAGCCCCAGCATTTT,CASSQVGSVSNQPQHF
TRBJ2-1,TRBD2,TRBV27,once,TGTGCCAGCAGTTTACCGGGACTAGCGGGGGTTCGGGAGCAGTTCTTC,CASSLPGLAGVREQFF
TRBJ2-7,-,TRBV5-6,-,TGTGCCAGCAGCCAACGATTCCGGGCCGACACCTACGAGCAGTACTTC,CASSQRFRADTYEQYF
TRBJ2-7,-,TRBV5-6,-,TGTGCCAGCAGCTTGAATCGACTAGTGAGTATGAGCGAGCAGTACTTC,CASSLNRLVSMSEQYF
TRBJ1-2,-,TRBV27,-,TGTGCCAGCAGTTTCTCCCCTGCTAACTATGGCTACACCTTC,CASSFSPANYGYTF
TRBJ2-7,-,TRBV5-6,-,TGTGCCAGCAGCTTGGGGCAGAACGGCGATTACGAGCAGTACTTC,CASSLGQNGDYEQYF
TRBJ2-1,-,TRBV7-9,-,TGTGCCAGCAGCTCATGGACAGACGTTTCAGACAATGAGCAGTTCTTC,CASSSWTDVSDNEQFF
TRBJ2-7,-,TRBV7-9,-,TGTGCCGTTACAGGGTCTTTCTACGAGCAGTACTTC,CAVTGSFYEQYF
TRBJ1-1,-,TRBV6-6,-,TGTGCCAGCAGTTACCAGGGGCAAAGGACTGAAGCTTTCTTT,CASSYQGQRTEAFF
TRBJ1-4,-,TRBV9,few,TGTGCCAGCAGCGTAAATACTAATGAAAAACTGTTTTTT,CASSVNTNEKLFF
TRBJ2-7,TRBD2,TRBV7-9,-,TGTGCCAGCAGCTTAGTCGGCAGCGGGAGAGGTAACGAGCAGTACTTC,CASSLVGSGRGNEQYF
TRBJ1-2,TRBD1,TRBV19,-,TGTGCCAGTAGTATAGCAGAGGGGGCTGGTGACTATGGCTACACCTTC,CASSIAEGAGDYGYTF
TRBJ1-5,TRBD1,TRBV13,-,TGTGCCAGCAGCTTAAGACAGGGAGTGCCTCAGCCCCAGCATTTT,CASSLRQGVPQPQHF
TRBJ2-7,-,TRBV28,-,TGTGCCAGCAGTTTGCCGATAGCGATGCCCCGGGACGAGCAGTACTTC,CASSLPIAMPRDEQYF
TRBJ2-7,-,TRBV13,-,TGTGCCAGCAGCTTGGACGGGACCTACGAGCAGTACTTC,CASSLDGTYEQYF
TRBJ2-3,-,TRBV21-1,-,TGTGCCACCAAGGCAGATACGCAGTATTTT,CATKADTQYF
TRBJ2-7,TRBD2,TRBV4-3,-,TGCGCCAGCAGTAGGACGGGGGGGAACTACGAGCAGTACTTC,CASSRTGGNYEQYF
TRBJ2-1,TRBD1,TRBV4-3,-,TGCGCCAGCAGCCAAGATTTGGGACAGGGGGTTTACAATGAGCAGTTCTTC,CASSQDLGQGVYNEQFF